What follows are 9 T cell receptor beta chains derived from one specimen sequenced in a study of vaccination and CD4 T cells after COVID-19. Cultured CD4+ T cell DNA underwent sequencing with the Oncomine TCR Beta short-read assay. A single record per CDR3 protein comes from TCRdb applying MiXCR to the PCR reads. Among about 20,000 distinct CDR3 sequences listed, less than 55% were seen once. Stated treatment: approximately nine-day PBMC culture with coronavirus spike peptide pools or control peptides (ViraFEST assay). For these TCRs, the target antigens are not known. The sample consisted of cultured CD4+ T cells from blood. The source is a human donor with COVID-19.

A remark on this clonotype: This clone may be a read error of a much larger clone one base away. Here the CDR3 reads CASSLAGAGSTIYF. The CDR3 bases are TGTGCCAGCAGCTTAGCTGGGGCTGGAAGCACCATATATTTT. J is TRBJ1-3 and V is TRBV7-2; weak D call: TRBD1 (5 bases). The CDR3 runs 14 residues. Germline CDR1 reads SGHTA; CDR2 reads FQGNSA.

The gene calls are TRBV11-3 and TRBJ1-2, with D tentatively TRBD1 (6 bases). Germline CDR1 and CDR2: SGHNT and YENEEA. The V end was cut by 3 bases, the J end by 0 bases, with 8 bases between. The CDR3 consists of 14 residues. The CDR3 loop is CASSFTGSNYGYTF. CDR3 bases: TGTGCCAGCAGCTTTACAGGGTCTAACTATGGCTACACCTTC. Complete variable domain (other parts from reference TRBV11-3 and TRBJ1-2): EAGVVQSPRYKIIEKKQPVAFWCNPISGHNTLYWYLQNLGQGPELLIRYENEEAVDDSQLPKDRFSAERLKGVDSTLKIQPAELGDSAVYLCASSFTGSNYGYTFGSGTRLTVV.

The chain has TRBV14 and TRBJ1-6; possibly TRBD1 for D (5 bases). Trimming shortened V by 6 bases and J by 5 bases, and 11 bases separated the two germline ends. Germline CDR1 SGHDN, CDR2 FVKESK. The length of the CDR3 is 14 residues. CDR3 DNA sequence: TGTGCCAGCAGTCACGGGGGAAATAATTCACCCCTCCACTTT. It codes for CASSHGGNNSPLHF.

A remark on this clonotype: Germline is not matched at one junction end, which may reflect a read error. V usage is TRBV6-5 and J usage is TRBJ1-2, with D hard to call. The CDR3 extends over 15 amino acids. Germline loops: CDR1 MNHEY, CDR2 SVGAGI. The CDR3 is CAISSTREFFYGYTF. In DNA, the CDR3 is TGTGCCATCAGTTCGACTCGGGAATTCTTCTATGGCTACACCTTC.

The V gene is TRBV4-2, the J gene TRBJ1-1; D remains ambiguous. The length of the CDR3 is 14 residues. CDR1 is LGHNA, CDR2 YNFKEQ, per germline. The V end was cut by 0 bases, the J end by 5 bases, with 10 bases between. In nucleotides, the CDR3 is TGTGCCAGCAGCCAAGAACTGCGTAGAACTGAAGCTTTCTTT. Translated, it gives CASSQELRRTEAFF.

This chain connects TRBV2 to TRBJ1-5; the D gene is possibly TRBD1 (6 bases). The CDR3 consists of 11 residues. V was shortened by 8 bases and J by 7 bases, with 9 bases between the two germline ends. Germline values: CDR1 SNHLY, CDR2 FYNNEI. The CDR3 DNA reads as TGTGCCAGCGGGGGGCCCCAGCCCCAGCATTTT. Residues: CASGGPQPQHF.

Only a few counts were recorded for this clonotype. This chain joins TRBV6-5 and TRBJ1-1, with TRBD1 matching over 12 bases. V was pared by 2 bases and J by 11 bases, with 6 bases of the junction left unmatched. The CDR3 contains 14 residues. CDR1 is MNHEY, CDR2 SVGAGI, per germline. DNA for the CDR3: TGTGCCAGCAGTTACCACGGGACAGGGGGCGGGGCTTTCTTT. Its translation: CASSYHGTGGGAFF.

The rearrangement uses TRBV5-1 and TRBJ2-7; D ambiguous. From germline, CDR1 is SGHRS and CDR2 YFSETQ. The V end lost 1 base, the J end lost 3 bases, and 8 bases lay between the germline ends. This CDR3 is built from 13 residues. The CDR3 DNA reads TGCGCCAGCAGCTTGCTTGGGGACTACGAGCAGTACTTC. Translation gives CASSLLGDYEQYF.

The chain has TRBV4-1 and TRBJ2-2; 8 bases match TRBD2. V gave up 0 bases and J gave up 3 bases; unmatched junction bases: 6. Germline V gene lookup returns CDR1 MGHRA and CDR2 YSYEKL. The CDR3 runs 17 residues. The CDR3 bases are TGCGCCAGCAGCCAAGATCACCCGGGGGGGGACACCGGGGAGCTGTTTTTT. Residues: CASSQDHPGGDTGELFF.